The entry below gives a single T cell receptor (beta chain) sequence along with its context. These data are taken from a study of fetal regulatory T cell absence and autoimmunity. At the level of the study: IPEX patients had exocrine pancreas autoimmunity without clinical diabetes.

This was a survey-level run. Data came from immunoSEQ multiplex PCR; TCRdb stores just in-frame clones and leaves some out. The repertoire holds about 95,000 clones, with approximately 79% as singletons. Per germline, CDR1 SGHAT and CDR2 FQNNGV. V lost 2 bases to trimming and J lost 6 bases; unmatched junction nucleotides: 5. The CDR3 runs 15 residues. This sequence joins TRBV11-2 and TRBJ2-1, with 9 bases lining up with TRBD2. The sample was pancreas tissue. The TCR comes from a male donor with IPEX syndrome. CDR3 nucleotide sequence: TGTGCCAGCAGCTTAACGCGCGGGGGGGCCAATGAGCAGTTCTTC. It translates to CASSLTRGGANEQFF.